This TCR beta chain was found in a study of T cell changes during pregnancy in multiple sclerosis. Libraries were prepared by immunoSEQ multiplex PCR; TCRdb keeps only in-frame clonotypes and omits some of them. The table records tens of thousands of clones, 90% to 95% of them present only once. The clonotype originates from a female donor with multiple sclerosis, enrolled in a pregnancy study. The starting material was peripheral blood, obtained in the second trimester of pregnancy.

The CDR3 nucleotides are TGTGCCAGCAGCTTCTCCGACACTGAAGCTTTCTTT. Translating it yields CASSFSDTEAFF. The chain employs TRBV5-5 and TRBJ1-1; D is uncertain. In germline, CDR1 is SGHKS, CDR2 YYEKEE (reference sequence). The CDR3 runs 12 residues. The V end lost 2 bases, the J end lost 3 bases, and 5 bases lay between the germline ends.